The TCR beta chain described here comes from a study of T cell responses to AZD1222 COVID-19 vaccine. To note about this clone: Antigen unknown.

Between the trimmed V and J ends, which lost 3 bases and 4 bases, there was a span of 12 bases. This CDR3 is 14 amino acids long. Looked up from germline, CDR1 is LNHDA and CDR2 is SQIVND (reference sequence). General observations from the study: Epitopes outside B.1.351 and B.1.1.7 mutated regions reportedly drew nearly half of spike TCRs.

The table came from immunoSEQ multiplex PCR; TCRdb's copy has only in-frame clones and leaves some out. The sample lists approximately 190,000 clones; roughly 92% were seen once. This chain links TRBV19 with TRBJ2-5; D might be TRBD1 (6 bases). The starting material was peripheral blood, obtained 28 days after the second AZD1222 dose. This TCR was recovered from an adult who received the AZD1222 COVID-19 vaccine. In nucleotides, the CDR3 is TGTGCCAGTAGTATTACAGGGTTAGGAGAGACCCAGTACTTC. This codes for CASSITGLGETQYF.